This note documents a single TCR beta chain sequence. The data originate from a study of blood T cell repertoires in COVID-19. TCRdb keeps only in-frame clones here, not all; method: immunoSEQ multiplex PCR. In the table there are about 200,000 clones, roughly 82% of which are singletons. The CDR3 sequence is 14 residues long. Deletions cut 4 bases from V and 5 bases from J, with 13 bases between. Germline V gives CDR1 SGHKS, CDR2 YYEKEE (reference sequence). The chain has TRBV5-5 and TRBJ1-5; possibly TRBD1 for D (6 bases). This clonotype was sampled from a woman aged 55-69 years with acute COVID-19. Input material: PBMCs or T cells enriched from blood (not recorded which). CDR3 coding DNA: TGTGCCAGCAGCACAGGGACGGTTGATCAGCCCCAGCATTTT. Translated, it gives CASSTGTVDQPQHF.